What follows is one T cell receptor (beta chain) and its context. Method: immunoSEQ multiplex PCR; TCRdb's copy keeps in-frame clones and lacks some. The data contain 350,000 to 450,000 clones, approximately 90% of them seen just once; the ten biggest clones take up approximately 1.3%. These data originate in a study of blood T cell repertoires in COVID-19. Exposed enrollees encountered a COVID-19 case at some point within 2 weeks before study entry. CDR1 WSHSY and CDR2 SAAADI come from the germline V gene. This CDR3 spans 13 amino acids. Trimming cost V 7 bases and J 8 bases; bases outside gene matches: 8.

The sequenced material came from PBMCs or T cells enriched from blood (not recorded which). The chain employs TRBV10-2 and TRBJ2-3, with 8 bases fitting TRBD1. The TCR originated in a woman aged 18-29 years who had been exposed to COVID-19. The CDR3 DNA reads as TGCGCCAGCAAAGGGACAGGAGACGGTACGCAGTATTTT. Translation gives CASKGTGDGTQYF.